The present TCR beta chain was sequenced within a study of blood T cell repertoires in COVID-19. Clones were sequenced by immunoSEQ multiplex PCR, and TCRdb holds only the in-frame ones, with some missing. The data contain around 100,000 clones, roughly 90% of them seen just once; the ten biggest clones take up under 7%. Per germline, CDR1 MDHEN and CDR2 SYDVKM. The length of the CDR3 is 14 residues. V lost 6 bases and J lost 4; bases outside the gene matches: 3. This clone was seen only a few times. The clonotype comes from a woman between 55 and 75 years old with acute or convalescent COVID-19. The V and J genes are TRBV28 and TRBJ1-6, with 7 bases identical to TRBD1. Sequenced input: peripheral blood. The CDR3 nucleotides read TGTGCCAGCAGCGGGGGACAGTATAATTCACCCCTCCACTTT. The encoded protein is CASSGGQYNSPLHF.